This paragraph covers one TCR beta chain sequence. The data originate from a study of blood T cell repertoires in COVID-19. About the research overall: Specimens from acute and convalescent COVID-19 originated in the United States, Italy and Spain. PBMCs, B-cell-depleted T cells, or T cells provided the cDNA or gDNA that made up the material.

Trimming removed 4 bases from V and 3 bases from J, with 10 bases in between. Looked up from germline, CDR1 is SGHRS and CDR2 is YFSETQ. The CDR3 runs to 13 residues. Authors' analysis steps: Cell counts per sample came from amplifying reference gene primers. The data were produced by immunoSEQ multiplex PCR, yet TCRdb's version contains in-frame clones alone and is incomplete. V and J calls and clone size are copied from that table; D and trimming were computed from the DNA. This table holds about 210,000 clones, less than 90% found once. Sequenced: peripheral blood. The chain combines TRBV5-1 with TRBJ2-5, with D uncertain. This TCR derives from a man aged 40-50 years with acute or convalescent COVID-19. In nucleotides, the CDR3 is TGCGCCAGCAGCCCTACCCTGAAAGAGACCCAGTACTTC. Encoded protein: CASSPTLKETQYF.